A single T cell receptor beta chain is shown here with its context. Generated by immunoSEQ multiplex PCR, the TCRdb table keeps only in-frame clones and is missing some. In the table there are about 210,000 clones, about four fifths of which are singletons. This sample stems from a study of blood T cell repertoires in COVID-19. Study in general: The analysed material was cDNA or gDNA that came from T cells, B-cell-depleted T cells, or PBMCs.

Trimming pared 0 bases from V and 2 bases from J, leaving 10 bases between. The CDR3 loop spans 15 amino acids. Germline V gene data show CDR1 as MNHNS and CDR2 as SASEGT. Sequencing was done on a sample of peripheral blood. The chain has TRBV6-1 and TRBJ1-2, with D maybe TRBD1 (5 bases). The clonotype originates from a woman aged 45-65 years with active or convalescent COVID-19. The CDR3 DNA reads TGTGCCAGCAGTGAAGCGACAGTCAGAAACTATGGCTACACCTTC. Translation: CASSEATVRNYGYTF.